A single T cell receptor beta chain is shown here with its context. These data are taken from a study of T cells in Graves' hyperthyroidism and ophthalmopathy. Study overall: Once the initial diagnosis was made, peripheral blood was obtained before any treatment.

Patients were excluded for uncontrolled infection, other autoimmune disease, pregnancy or lactation. This CDR3 is 16 amino acids long. Trimming cost V 4 bases and J 7 bases; bases outside gene matches: 12. Germline values: CDR1 KGHDR, CDR2 SFDVKD. Amplification of TCR beta CDR3 regions was performed using RNA transcripts as template. The HTBI primer set was used in a first-round RT-PCR of the TCR CDR3. Via MiXCR, TCRdb re-called the multiplex PCR reads, giving one row per CDR3 protein. The sample lists around 600,000 distinct CDR3 sequences, roughly 15% occurring once. The sample taken for sequencing was blood. V usage is TRBV24-1 and J usage is TRBJ2-1; the match to TRBD2 covers 7 bases. This TCR derives from a woman between 45 and 60 years old with Graves' ophthalmopathy. The CDR3 DNA is TGTGCCACCAGTGACCTAGGGAGGGGTGGTGGGAATGAGCAGTTCTTC. Its translation: CATSDLGRGGGNEQFF.